The 20 T cell receptor beta chains reported below all come from one sample, sequenced in a study of neurological immune-mediated disorders. TCRdb processed the 5' RACE reads anew with MiXCR; each CDR3 protein has one entry. The table lists some 68,000 distinct CDR3 sequences, approximately 15% of them singletons, with 4.6% in the top ten. Time point defined: longitudinal time-point 1 (baseline). Material for sequencing was PBMCs. These receptors all come from a female donor with HTLV-1-associated myelopathy (HAM/TSP).

Ten or more counts support this clonotype. At one end, the junction sequence differs from germline, possibly due to a read error. The chain links TRBV4-1 to TRBJ2-1; tentatively, D is TRBD1 (5 bases). This CDR3 comprises 16 residues. Germline-derived CDR1 and CDR2 are MGHRA and YSYEKL. CDR3 in amino acids: CASSHGYRQKGNKQFF. The DNA of the CDR3 is TGCGCCAGCAGCCATGGGTACAGGCAGAAAGGCAATAAGCAGTTCTTC.

Ten or more counts support this clonotype. The chain recombines TRBV15 with TRBJ1-5; D is perhaps TRBD1 (5 bases). Trimming removed 1 base at V and 5 bases at J, with 12 bases between. The CDR3 consists of 15 residues. Germline V gives CDR1 LNHNV, CDR2 YYDKDF (reference sequence). The CDR3 DNA is TGTGCCACCAGCAGAGGGGGGAAAGGGGATCAGCCCCAGCATTTT. This sequence encodes CATSRGGKGDQPQHF.

At least ten counts were recorded for this clonotype. The chain couples TRBV12-3 or TRBV12-4 to TRBJ2-2, with unresolved D. Deletions cut 5 bases from V and 4 bases from J, with 14 bases between. CDR3 length: 15 residues. Here the CDR3 reads CASSLWVYSTGELFF. The CDR3 nucleotides read TGTGCCAGCAGTCTTTGGGTATACAGCACCGGGGAGCTGTTTTTT.

This clonotype was detected only a few times. This may come from a read error, since a much larger clone is one base off. The V call is TRBV5-1, the J call TRBJ2-2, with 7 bases aligning to TRBD2. CDR1 SGHRS and CDR2 YFSETQ come from the germline V gene. The V and J ends lost 4 bases and 4 bases, in that order; junction bases with no gene match: 10. The CDR3 has 16 residues. The CDR3 protein is CASSNWGGPSTGELFF. CDR3 DNA sequence: TGCGCCAGCAGCAACTGGGGGGGTCCGAGCACCGGGGAGCTGTTTTTT.

This clonotype was picked up many times. The rearrangement uses TRBV6-5 and TRBJ1-1, with unresolved D. Between the trimmed V and J ends, which lost 2 bases and 1 base, there was a span of 8 bases. Germline assignment: CDR1 MNHEY and CDR2 SVGAGI. The CDR3 totals 14 residues. The DNA of the CDR3 is TGTGCCAGCAGTTACGGGATCGGGAACACTGAAGCTTTCTTT. This gives the protein CASSYGIGNTEAFF.

Ten or more counts support this clonotype. The V call is TRBV5-1, the J call TRBJ2-1; D is ambiguous. Germline CDR1 reads SGHRS; CDR2 reads YFSETQ. The CDR3 loop spans 14 amino acids. V lost 3 bases to trimming and J lost 0 bases, with 7 bases between them. As DNA, the CDR3 is TGCGCCAGCAGCTCAGGTAGCTCCTACAATGAGCAGTTCTTC. This codes for CASSSGSSYNEQFF.

This clonotype was observed at least ten times. The chain carries TRBV12-3 or TRBV12-4 and TRBJ1-4; possibly TRBD1 for D (5 bases). Trimming removed 8 bases at V and 8 bases at J, with 21 bases between. This CDR3 is built from 15 residues. CDR3 loop: CASRRGWPLGEKLFF. For the CDR3, the DNA is TGTGCCAGCCGTCGGGGGTGGCCTCTCGGGGAAAAACTGTTTTTT.

A few counts support this clonotype. This may stem from a read error, because a much larger clone lies one nucleotide away. The chain carries TRBV28 and TRBJ2-1, with D perhaps TRBD1 (5 bases). The CDR3 totals 11 residues. Germline values: CDR1 MDHEN, CDR2 SYDVKM. The CDR3: CVSSRGNEQFF. The DNA for the CDR3 is TGTGTCAGCAGTAGGGGAAATGAGCAGTTCTTC. The whole variable domain, filled in from reference TRBV28 and TRBJ2-1, reads DVKVTQSSRYLVKRTGEKVFLECVQDMDHENMFWYRQDPGLGLRLIYFSYDVKMKEKGDIPEGYSVSREKKERFSLILESASTNQTSMYLCVSSRGNEQFFGPGTRLTVL.

This clonotype turned up a few times. This chain joins TRBV24-1 and TRBJ1-2; D is ambiguous. The V end was cut by 7 bases, the J end by 5 bases, with 19 bases between. Germline loops: CDR1 KGHDR, CDR2 SFDVKD. The CDR3 sequence is 15 residues long. CDR3 amino acids: CATRTRERRTYGYTF. In DNA, the CDR3 is TGTGCCACCAGGACGAGGGAACGGCGGACGTATGGCTACACCTTC.

This clonotype came up many times. This sequence joins TRBV30 and TRBJ2-4; no reliable D call. Germline V CDR1 and CDR2: GTSNPN, SVGIG (reference sequence). V was clipped by 4 bases and J by 0 bases, with 10 bases between them. CDR3 length: 14 amino acids. The CDR3 DNA reads TGTGCCTGGAACTCCCGCCTAGCCAAAAACATTCAGTACTTC. This translates into CAWNSRLAKNIQYF.

This clonotype has ten or more counts. J is TRBJ1-6 and V is TRBV6-1; D is undetermined. Per the germline V gene, CDR1 is MNHNS and CDR2 is SASEGT. The length of the CDR3 is 13 residues. V was trimmed by 3 bases and J by 7 bases, leaving 7 bases between them. The CDR3 DNA sequence: TGTGCCAGCAGTGAGATGGAGAATTCACCCCTCCACTTT. This encodes CASSEMENSPLHF.

This clonotype has a count of ten or more. J is TRBJ1-6 and V is TRBV6-5, with TRBD1 identical over 8 bases. The CDR3 runs 16 residues. Germline V gene sequence: CDR1 MNHEY, CDR2 SVGAGI. The J segment lost 10 bases and the V segment lost 6 bases, leaving 14 bases of the junction unmatched. CDR3 residues: CASSRTSQGANSPLHF. CDR3 bases: TGTGCCAGCAGCCGCACCAGTCAGGGGGCGAACTCACCCCTCCACTTT.

By sample share, this clonotype is medium-sized. The chain employs TRBV20-1 and TRBJ2-7, with TRBD2 identical over 8 bases. The CDR3 is 16 residues long. After removal of 3 bases from V and 0 bases from J, the junction contained 10 bases not matched to a gene. Germline V gives CDR1 DFQATT, CDR2 SNEGSKA (reference sequence). The DNA for the CDR3 is TGCAGTGCTAGTTCAGCGCGGAGCGGGGGCTCCTACGAGCAGTACTTC. Amino acid sequence: CSASSARSGGSYEQYF.

This clonotype was counted at least ten times. This chain uses TRBV5-1 with TRBJ1-2, with D perhaps matching TRBD1 (5 bases). V was clipped by 4 bases and J by 3 bases, with 10 bases between them. This CDR3 spans 13 amino acids. Germline V gene sequence: CDR1 SGHRS, CDR2 YFSETQ. The CDR3 DNA is TGCGCCAGCAGCACGGACACATACTATGGCTACACCTTC. This gives the protein CASSTDTYYGYTF. The full variable domain, with the rest looked up from reference TRBV5-1 and TRBJ1-2, is KAGVTQTPRYLIKTRGQQVTLSCSPISGHRSVSWYQQTPGQGLQFLFEYFSETQRNKGNFPGRFSGRQFSNSRSEMNVSTLELGDSALYLCASSTDTYYGYTFGSGTRLTVV.

A remark on this clonotype: A much more abundant neighbour one base away suggests this may be a read error. The rearrangement joins TRBV5-1 to TRBJ2-5; D ambiguous. The CDR3 loop spans 12 amino acids. Germline assignment: CDR1 SGHRS and CDR2 YFSETQ. The CDR3 nucleotides read TGCGCCAGCAGCTTGAAGTTAGAGACCCAGAACTTC. Protein product: CASSLKLETQNF.

There are many counts of this clonotype. The chain employs TRBV20-1 and TRBJ1-5; D remains ambiguous. The V gene's germline CDR1 is DFQATT and CDR2 SNEGSKA (reference sequence). The CDR3 spans 12 residues. Trimming removed 0 bases at V and 4 bases at J, with 4 bases between. The CDR3 region is CSARESNQPQHF. The CDR3 coding sequence is TGCAGTGCTAGAGAAAGTAATCAGCCCCAGCATTTT.

This chain connects TRBV30 to TRBJ2-5; TRBD1 aligns across 11 bases. Trimming cost V 2 bases and J 5 bases; bases outside gene matches: 7. CDR3 size: 15 residues. CDR1 is GTSNPN, CDR2 SVGIG, per germline (reference sequence). The CDR3 spells CAWSRDRGFGETQYF. CDR3 coding DNA: TGTGCCTGGAGTCGGGACAGGGGGTTCGGTGAGACCCAGTACTTC.

This clonotype was counted at least ten times. The rearrangement links TRBV5-1 to TRBJ2-5, with D perhaps TRBD1 (5 bases). V was clipped by 4 bases and J by 3 bases, with 19 bases between them. CDR1 and CDR2 (germline): SGHRS, YFSETQ. CDR3 length: 16 amino acids. For the CDR3, the DNA is TGCGCCAGCAGCCCACAGGCAGTAGTGGGCGAAGAGACCCAGTACTTC. This gives the protein CASSPQAVVGEETQYF.

This clonotype was detected many times. J is TRBJ2-4 and V is TRBV12-3 or TRBV12-4; D is unclear. The CDR3 loop spans 13 amino acids. V lost 3 bases and J 16 bases, leaving 19 bases between the germline ends. The CDR3 here is CASSFSSLTLRYF. The DNA of the CDR3 is TGTGCCAGCAGTTTCTCCTCCCTAACCCTACGCTACTTC.

Ten or more counts support this clonotype. V gene TRBV4-1 combines with J gene TRBJ2-7; the D is unclear. The CDR3 runs to 15 residues. The germline V gene encodes CDR1 MGHRA and CDR2 YSYEKL. Trimming pared 2 bases from V and 1 base from J, leaving 12 bases between. CDR3 loop: CASSQPMDGSYEQYF. The CDR3 DNA follows: TGCGCCAGCAGCCAACCTATGGACGGGTCCTACGAGCAGTACTTC.